This entry lists 18 T cell receptor beta chains sequenced from one sample in a study of blood T cells in healthy people across ages. Primers used in a second PCR of about 7 to 12 cycles were a sample-barcoded 5' primer and a J-beta primer mix. TCRdb reprocessed the 5' RACE reads with MiXCR, giving one entry per CDR3 protein. In the table there are about 970,000 distinct CDR3 sequences, 51% of which are singletons. The specimen was blood. These receptors all stem from a woman between 55 and 75 years old in good health.

This rearrangement joins TRBV7-9 to TRBJ2-5, with 12 bases that match TRBD2. The end of the DNA is better explained by TRBJ2-7, so the J call may be wrong. In germline, CDR1 is SEHNR, CDR2 FQNEAQ (reference sequence). CDR3 size: 17 residues. The CDR3 is CASSSQELTSGSIEQYF. The CDR3 DNA reads TGTGCCAGCAGCTCGCAGGAGTTGACTAGCGGGAGTATCGAGCAGTACTTC.

The J gene is TRBJ2-5, the V gene TRBV9; D is undetermined. CDR3 length: 9 residues. V lost 1 base to trimming and J lost 12 bases, with 4 bases between them. Per germline, CDR1 SGDLS and CDR2 YYNGEE. The CDR3 region is CASSVQKYF. CDR3 bases: TGTGCCAGCAGCGTACAGAAGTACTTC. Full variable domain (missing parts from reference TRBV9 and TRBJ2-5): DSGVTQTPKHLITATGQRVTLRCSPRSGDLSVYWYQQSLDQGLQFLIQYYNGEERAKGNILERFSAQQFPDLHSELNLSSLELGDSALYFCASSVQKYFGPGTRLLVL.

The J gene is TRBJ2-3, the V gene TRBV6-5; possible D gene TRBD2, 7 bases. This CDR3 has 13 amino acids. With 6 bases removed from V and 10 bases from J, the gap between germline ends came to 17 bases. Germline V gives CDR1 MNHEY, CDR2 SVGAGI. CDR3 residues: CASSKKQGGAQYF. The CDR3, as DNA: TGTGCCAGCAGCAAGAAACAGGGAGGGGCGCAGTATTTT.

The gene calls are TRBV20-1 and TRBJ2-7; TRBD2 aligns across 9 bases. In germline, CDR1 is DFQATT, CDR2 SNEGSKA (reference sequence). Trimming removed 5 bases from V and 3 bases from J; junction bases left unmatched: 11. The CDR3 is made up of 15 amino acids. The CDR3 bases are TGCAGTGCTCATCCCGGCGGGAGGGCCGTCTACGAGCAGTACTTC. Translating gives CSAHPGGRAVYEQYF.

This clonotype was seen a handful of times. V is TRBV3-1 and J is TRBJ2-4; D is ambiguous. V lost 3 bases, J lost 13 bases, and 10 bases lay in between. The CDR3 covers 11 residues. Germline-derived CDR1 and CDR2 are LGHDT and YNNKEL (reference sequence). The CDR3 spells CASSQGPVQYF. The DNA of the CDR3 is TGTGCCAGCAGCCAGGGTCCTGTGCAGTACTTC.

This chain uses TRBV5-1 with TRBJ2-1; a possible D gene is TRBD1 (5 bases). From germline, CDR1 is SGHRS and CDR2 YFSETQ. The length of the CDR3 is 12 residues. V was trimmed by 4 bases and J by 8 bases, leaving 10 bases between them. The CDR3 sequence is CASSTRADEQFF. The CDR3 region has the DNA TGCGCCAGCAGCACCAGGGCCGATGAGCAGTTCTTC.

This clonotype turned up a few times. V usage is TRBV27 and J usage is TRBJ2-5; D perhaps matches TRBD1 (5 bases). The CDR3 has 14 amino acids. The germline CDR1 and CDR2 sequences are MNHEY and SMNVEV (reference sequence). The V end was cut by 7 bases, the J end by 0 bases, with 12 bases between. The CDR3, as DNA: TGTGCCAGCAAACCGACAGAGTACCAAGAGACCCAGTACTTC. It is translated as CASKPTEYQETQYF.

This clonotype was found a few times. The rearrangement joins TRBV2 to TRBJ2-7; D call uncertain. Germline CDR1 reads SNHLY; CDR2 reads FYNNEI. The CDR3 loop spans 14 amino acids. V lost 6 bases, J lost 1 base, and 13 bases lay in between. The CDR3 DNA follows: TGTGCCAGCAGCCCCGAGAAGTCGTCCTACGAGCAGTACTTC. This encodes CASSPEKSSYEQYF.

The rearrangement joins TRBV18 to TRBJ2-3; D is perhaps TRBD1 (6 bases). The length of the CDR3 is 15 residues. Germline assignment: CDR1 KGHSH and CDR2 LQKENI. V lost 5 bases, J lost 2 bases, and 14 bases lay in between. The CDR3 spells CASSAGTLPTDTQYF. CDR3 coding DNA: TGTGCCAGCTCAGCCGGGACACTCCCCACAGATACGCAGTATTTT. Combining the CDR3 with reference TRBV18 and TRBJ2-3 gives the whole variable domain NAGVMQNPRHLVRRRGQEARLRCSPMKGHSHVYWYRQLPEEGLKFMVYLQKENIIDESGMPKERFSAEFPKEGPSILRIQQVVRGDSAAYFCASSAGTLPTDTQYFGPGTRLTVL.

This clonotype was seen only a few times. This chain links TRBV18 with TRBJ1-1; D remains ambiguous. Trimming shortened V by 5 bases and J by 4 bases, and 17 bases separated the two germline ends. Germline V CDR1 and CDR2: KGHSH, LQKENI. The CDR3 extends over 15 amino acids. CDR3 bases: TGTGCCAGCTCATCCCGACACGAGACTGGCACTGAAGCTTTCTTT. It translates to CASSSRHETGTEAFF. Full variable domain (remainder filled in from reference TRBV18 and TRBJ1-1): NAGVMQNPRHLVRRRGQEARLRCSPMKGHSHVYWYRQLPEEGLKFMVYLQKENIIDESGMPKERFSAEFPKEGPSILRIQQVVRGDSAAYFCASSSRHETGTEAFFGQGTRLTVV.

This clonotype has more than one count but fewer than ten. The V gene is TRBV12-3 or TRBV12-4, the J gene TRBJ2-7; D gene unclear. The CDR3 has 14 amino acids. V was trimmed by 1 base and J by 4 bases, leaving 11 bases between them. Here the CDR3 DNA reads TGTGCCAGCAGTTTAGGCAGTAAAGGTTACGAGCAGTACTTC. As protein: CASSLGSKGYEQYF.

In its sample, this clonotype was seen a few times. The J gene is TRBJ2-7, the V gene TRBV9; D is perhaps TRBD2 (7 bases). CDR3 size: 16 residues. In germline, CDR1 is SGDLS, CDR2 YYNGEE. Trimming stripped 3 bases from V and 4 bases from J, with 20 bases between. CDR3 in DNA: TGTGCCAGCAGCGCCGAGGGGGGGGCTCTTTTATACGAGCAGTACTTC. It codes for CASSAEGGALLYEQYF.

This clonotype has more than one count but fewer than ten. This rearrangement joins TRBV29-1 to TRBJ2-5; a possible D gene is TRBD1 (5 bases). V was trimmed by 0 bases and J by 3 bases, leaving 11 bases between them. Germline values: CDR1 SQVTM, CDR2 ANQGSEA. The CDR3 totals 14 residues. Written as DNA, the CDR3 is TGCAGCGTTGAAGACTTTTGGACAAAAGAGACCCAGTACTTC. Protein: CSVEDFWTKETQYF.

The chain joins TRBV4-1 to TRBJ2-1, with D perhaps matching TRBD2 (6 bases). There are 16 residues in the CDR3. CDR1 is MGHRA and CDR2 is YSYEKL in the germline V gene. Deletions cut 2 bases from V and 3 bases from J, with 14 bases between. In DNA form, the CDR3 reads TGCGCCAGCAGCCAAACTATAGCGGATCTCTACAATGAGCAGTTCTTC. Its protein is CASSQTIADLYNEQFF.

V usage is TRBV2 and J usage is TRBJ1-4, with 8 bases identical to TRBD1. There are 15 residues in the CDR3. Germline-derived CDR1 and CDR2 are SNHLY and FYNNEI. After removal of 6 bases from V and 3 bases from J, the junction contained 6 bases not matched to a gene. The CDR3 loop is CASRQQGASNEKLFF. CDR3 DNA: TGTGCCAGCAGACAGCAGGGGGCCTCTAATGAAAAACTGTTTTTT.

In its sample, this clonotype was seen many times. The CDR3, as DNA: TGTGCCAGCAGTTTACGGAACTATGGCTACACCTTC. Encoded protein: CASSLRNYGYTF. The chain couples TRBV28 to TRBJ1-2; D gene ambiguous. V dropped 2 bases and J dropped 2 bases, with 3 bases sitting between them. This CDR3 has 12 amino acids. The germline gives CDR1 MDHEN, CDR2 SYDVKM.

The V and J genes are TRBV4-1 and TRBJ2-7; D is perhaps TRBD1 (5 bases). Germline V lookup: CDR1 MGHRA, CDR2 YSYEKL. CDR3 length: 17 residues. With 0 bases removed from V and 3 bases from J, the gap between germline ends came to 18 bases. Here the CDR3 reads CASSQDRVRPASYEQYF. DNA of the CDR3: TGCGCCAGCAGCCAAGACAGGGTAAGGCCCGCAAGCTACGAGCAGTACTTC.

This sequence joins TRBV6-2 or TRBV6-3 and TRBJ2-1; 9 positions match TRBD2. CDR3 size: 17 residues. Trimming removed 0 bases from V and 8 bases from J; junction bases left unmatched: 11. Germline CDR1 reads MNHEY; CDR2 reads SVGEGT. The chain's CDR3 is CASSYSIELAGLDEQFF. As DNA, the CDR3 is TGTGCCAGCAGTTACTCGATAGAGCTAGCGGGATTAGATGAGCAGTTCTTC.